The following is a TCR beta chain sequence with its context. The protocol was immunoSEQ multiplex PCR, while the TCRdb copy is restricted to in-frame clones and leaves out a portion. The sample holds roughly 260,000 clones, about 87% seen once. The data were taken from a study of blood T cell repertoires in COVID-19. Study at large: Samples taken during acute and convalescent COVID-19 were collected in the United States, Italy and Spain. Nucleic acid was either cDNA or gDNA, and it came from T cells, B-cell-depleted T cells, or PBMCs.

This CDR3 has 17 residues. V was pared by 4 bases and J by 0 bases, with 5 bases of the junction left unmatched. Germline assignment: CDR1 LNHDA and CDR2 SQIVND (reference sequence). The V gene is TRBV19, the J gene TRBJ1-4; 10 bases are a match to TRBD1. Material for sequencing was peripheral blood. This receptor was obtained from a woman between 45 and 65 years old with acute or convalescent COVID-19. In DNA form, the CDR3 reads TGTGCCAGTAGTACCCGACAGGGGGCTGCAACTAATGAAAAACTGTTTTTT. This translates into CASSTRQGAATNEKLFF.